Listed below are T cell receptor beta chains from one sample, sequenced in a study of cytotoxic CD8 clonotypes in ibrutinib-treated CLL. Profiling relied on immunoSEQ multiplex PCR, and the TCRdb table lists in-frame clones only, not all of them. The profile shows 95,000 to 100,000 clones, more than 75% of them singletons. This specimen consisted of PBMCs, obtained after 12 months of ibrutinib treatment. The receptors shown here come from a human donor with chronic lymphocytic leukemia. The CDR3 runs from the conserved cysteine through the conserved F or W. D genes are given only for firm matches. Clone size appears in some rows only: once, few, many, or a class for an expanded clone.

D: .; J: TRBJ2-4; V: TRBV6-6; size: .; CDR3: CASRRTHANAKNIQYF; DNA: TGTGCCAGCAGAAGGACTCACGCTAACGCCAAAAACATTCAGTACTTC
D: TRBD1; J: TRBJ2-7; V: TRBV5-6; size: .; CDR3: CASRPTTGGIQQYF; DNA: TGTGCCAGCAGGCCTACTACAGGGGGCATACAACAGTACTTC
D: .; J: TRBJ2-3; V: TRBV7-9; size: .; CDR3: CASSALGGPSYF; DNA: TGTGCCAGCAGCGCGCTCGGGGGGCCCTCCTATTTT
D: TRBD1; J: TRBJ1-4; V: TRBV19; size: .; CDR3: CASRPGQGRSATNEKLFF; DNA: TGTGCCAGTAGGCCGGGACAGGGACGTTCGGCAACTAATGAAAAACTGTTTTTT
D: .; J: TRBJ1-1; V: TRBV5-4; size: .; CDR3: CASSPIGAEAFF; DNA: TGTGCCAGCAGCCCCATTGGTGCTGAAGCTTTCTTT
D: TRBD2; J: TRBJ2-3; V: TRBV28; size: .; CDR3: CASSLSLAGTDTQYF; DNA: TGTGCCAGCAGTTTATCTCTAGCGGGCACAGATACGCAGTATTTT
D: TRBD1; J: TRBJ2-7; V: TRBV10-3; size: .; CDR3: CAIKQGASSYEQYF; DNA: TGTGCCATCAAGCAGGGGGCCTCCTCCTACGAGCAGTACTTC
D: TRBD1; J: TRBJ2-7; V: TRBV28; size: .; CDR3: CASTSPRTGTYEQYF; DNA: TGTGCCAGCACCTCCCCAAGGACAGGGACCTACGAGCAGTACTTC
D: TRBD1; J: TRBJ1-2; V: TRBV7-9; size: .; CDR3: CASSLLKGAIDGYTF; DNA: TGTGCCAGCAGCTTACTGAAGGGGGCGATCGATGGCTACACCTTC
D: TRBD1; J: TRBJ2-4; V: TRBV5-6; size: .; CDR3: CASSLGDRAAKNIQYF; DNA: TGTGCCAGCAGCTTGGGGGACAGGGCTGCCAAAAACATTCAGTACTTC
D: TRBD2; J: TRBJ2-5; V: TRBV10-3; size: .; CDR3: CASTTGGFQETQYF; DNA: TGTGCCAGCACTACGGGGGGTTTCCAAGAGACCCAGTACTTC
D: TRBD1; J: TRBJ1-2; V: TRBV14; size: .; CDR3: CASSHRDRGFNYGYTF; DNA: TGTGCCAGCAGCCACCGGGACAGGGGGTTCAACTATGGCTACACCTTC
D: TRBD1; J: TRBJ1-5; V: TRBV4-1; size: once; CDR3: CASSQDPRGRQPQHF; DNA: TGCGCCAGCAGCCAAGATCCGAGGGGGCGTCAGCCCCAGCATTTT
D: .; J: TRBJ1-2; V: TRBV6-1; size: .; CDR3: CASSEAFRGSNYGYTF; DNA: TGTGCCAGCAGTGAAGCTTTTAGGGGCTCTAACTATGGCTACACCTTC
D: .; J: TRBJ2-5; V: TRBV7-9; size: .; CDR3: CASSRSGGQETQYF; DNA: TGTGCCAGCAGTCGAAGTGGAGGACAAGAGACCCAGTACTTC
D: .; J: TRBJ2-1; V: TRBV5-1; size: .; CDR3: CASSLLGETYNEQFF; DNA: TGCGCCAGCAGCTTATTGGGGGAAACATACAATGAGCAGTTCTTC
D: .; J: TRBJ1-4; V: TRBV19; size: .; CDR3: CASSIPRQTGTTNEKLFF; DNA: TGTGCCAGTAGTATCCCTCGACAAACAGGAACTACTAATGAAAAACTGTTTTTT
D: .; J: TRBJ1-5; V: TRBV11-3; size: .; CDR3: CASSLGNQPQHF; DNA: TGTGCCAGCAGCTTGGGGAATCAGCCCCAGCATTTT
D: .; J: TRBJ2-5; V: TRBV12-5; size: .; CDR3: CASGRWGTQYF; DNA: TGTGCTAGTGGTCGGTGGGGGACCCAGTACTTC
D: TRBD1; J: TRBJ1-3; V: TRBV15; size: few; CDR3: CATSGKGGFGNTIYF; DNA: TGTGCCACCAGCGGCAAAGGGGGCTTTGGAAACACCATATATTTT
D: TRBD2; J: TRBJ2-7; V: TRBV23-1; size: .; CDR3: CASTPPCWRGRPYEQYF; DNA: TGCGCCAGCACTCCACCTTGCTGGCGGGGGAGGCCCTACGAGCAGTACTTC
D: TRBD1; J: TRBJ1-4; V: TRBV7-9; size: .; CDR3: CASSLGDRDDEKLFF; DNA: TGTGCCAGCAGCTTAGGGGACAGGGATGATGAAAAACTGTTTTTT
D: TRBD1; J: TRBJ1-4; V: TRBV28; size: .; CDR3: CASTPGGGLATNEKLFF; DNA: TGTGCCAGCACCCCAGGGGGAGGGCTTGCAACTAATGAAAAACTGTTTTTT
D: TRBD1; J: TRBJ1-5; V: TRBV19; size: .; CDR3: CASSGTGGGQPQHF; DNA: TGTGCCAGTAGTGGGACAGGGGGAGGACAGCCCCAGCATTTT
D: .; J: TRBJ2-2; V: TRBV25-1; size: .; CDR3: CASSEIGRELFF; DNA: TGTGCCAGCAGTGAAATCGGGCGGGAGCTGTTTTTT
D: TRBD1; J: TRBJ1-5; V: TRBV7-8; size: .; CDR3: CASSRDARGNQPQHF; DNA: TGTGCCAGCAGCCGAGATGCCAGGGGGAATCAGCCCCAGCATTTT
D: TRBD2; J: TRBJ2-7; V: TRBV28; size: .; CDR3: CASSTGTSIHEQYF; DNA: TGTGCCAGCAGTACCGGGACTAGTATCCACGAGCAGTACTTC
D: .; J: TRBJ1-4; V: TRBV10-1; size: once; CDR3: CPLRATAPSGTGLLRQTNEKLFF; DNA: TGCCCCCTAAGGGCCACCGCTCCATCAGGGACGGGTCTCCTCCGGCAAACTAATGAAAAACTGTTTTTT
D: .; J: TRBJ2-7; V: TRBV29-1; size: .; CDR3: CSVVLPGRSNEQYF; DNA: TGCAGCGTTGTGCTTCCGGGACGCTCGAACGAGCAGTACTTC
D: .; J: TRBJ2-5; V: TRBV2; size: .; CDR3: CASGEVETQYF; DNA: TGTGCCAGTGGGGAGGTGGAGACCCAGTACTTC
D: TRBD1; J: TRBJ2-7; V: TRBV18; size: .; CDR3: CASSSDRDPYF; DNA: TGTGCCAGCTCATCGGACAGGGACCCCTACTTC
D: .; J: TRBJ2-3; V: TRBV18; size: .; CDR3: CASSPGRAPLTDTQYF; DNA: TGTGCCAGCTCACCAGGCAGGGCCCCACTCACAGATACGCAGTATTTT
D: .; J: TRBJ1-4; V: TRBV27; size: .; CDR3: CASSLLGLDEKLFF; DNA: TGTGCCAGCAGTTTATTGGGTCTGGATGAAAAACTGTTTTTT